These 27 T cell receptor beta chains came from one sample sequenced in a study of CD8 T cells in Susac syndrome. An amount of RNA that ranged from roughly 0.5 to 1 ug was reverse transcribed with random hexamers. From the immunoSEQ multiplex PCR reads, TCRdb called clonotypes with MiXCR, one entry per CDR3 protein. Among 150,000 to 190,000 distinct CDR3 sequences listed, approximately 94% were seen once. The sequenced sample consisted of CD8+ T cells from PBMCs. All receptors derive from a human donor with multiple sclerosis.

The rearrangement links TRBV29-1 to TRBJ2-7, with TRBD1 identical over 9 bases. Germline CDR1 reads SQVTM; CDR2 reads ANQGSEA. V gave up 6 bases and J gave up 4 bases; unmatched junction bases: 10. This CDR3 is built from 14 residues. The CDR3 protein is CSVLPGQGMYEQYF. The CDR3 DNA is TGCAGCGTCCTACCGGGACAGGGAATGTACGAGCAGTACTTC.

The V gene is TRBV7-9, the J gene TRBJ2-3; 8 bases are shared with TRBD2. The CDR3 runs 16 residues. V was clipped by 7 bases and J by 5 bases; unmatched bases: 14. Germline-derived CDR1 and CDR2 are SEHNR and FQNEAQ (reference sequence). The CDR3 protein is CASNLPIPGGQDTQYF. Here the CDR3 DNA reads TGTGCCAGCAATCTTCCTATTCCGGGGGGGCAAGATACGCAGTATTTT.

The V and J genes are TRBV9 and TRBJ2-1; D tentatively fits TRBD1 or TRBD2 (5 bases each). V was clipped by 3 bases and J by 5 bases, with 12 bases between them. Germline V CDR1 and CDR2: SGDLS, YYNGEE. The CDR3 runs 14 residues. The CDR3: CASSAGAMDNEQFF. DNA of the CDR3: TGTGCCAGCAGCGCCGGGGCTATGGACAATGAGCAGTTCTTC.

The chain joins TRBV13 to TRBJ1-2; D uncertain. CDR1 and CDR2 from the germline V gene are PRHDT and FYEKMQ (reference sequence). This CDR3 is 15 amino acids long. The V and J ends lost 4 bases and 8 bases respectively, with 20 bases between them. CDR3 sequence (DNA): TGTGCCAGCAGCTCCGGAAGGATGGGATCTATGGGCTACACCTTC. Protein product: CASSSGRMGSMGYTF.

This clonotype appeared a single time. This chain links TRBV20-1 with TRBJ2-1; TRBD2 might be the D (5 bases). Looked up from germline, CDR1 is DFQATT and CDR2 is SNEGSKA (reference sequence). The CDR3 has 15 residues. The V and J ends lost 6 bases and 7 bases respectively, with 22 bases between them. CDR3 protein: CSAPDGLTPGNEQFF. Written as DNA, the CDR3 is TGCAGTGCCCCCGACGGCCTAACGCCGGGGAATGAGCAGTTCTTC.

V and J are TRBV20-1 and TRBJ2-7; no definite D call. The V gene lost 1 base and the J gene lost 3 bases, with 10 bases spanning the gap. Germline CDR1 reads DFQATT; CDR2 reads SNEGSKA (reference sequence). The CDR3 has 13 amino acids. The CDR3 is CSARVKTSYEQYF. The CDR3 nucleotides read TGCAGTGCTAGAGTTAAGACCAGCTACGAGCAGTACTTC.

This clonotype was counted once. V usage is TRBV9 and J usage is TRBJ2-1; 7 bases fit TRBD1. The CDR3 loop spans 14 amino acids. In germline, CDR1 is SGDLS, CDR2 YYNGEE. The V and J ends lost 4 bases and 7 bases, in that order; junction bases with no gene match: 8. CDR3 in DNA: TGTGCCAGCAGCACAGATACAGGGGTGAATGAGCAGTTCTTC. Translation gives CASSTDTGVNEQFF.

This clonotype has just one count. The chain couples TRBV20-1 to TRBJ2-5, with 11 bases identical to TRBD2. This CDR3 has 19 amino acids. Losses at the gene ends were 1 base for V and 1 base for J; bases not matched to a gene: 14. Germline V CDR1 and CDR2: DFQATT, SNEGSKA (reference sequence). The CDR3 sequence: CSARALETSGTPFQETQYF. CDR3 sequence (DNA): TGCAGTGCTAGAGCGTTGGAGACTAGCGGGACACCATTCCAAGAGACCCAGTACTTC.

The chain carries TRBV6-4 and TRBJ2-1; a possible D gene is TRBD2 (6 bases). This CDR3 has 13 amino acids. The V and J ends lost 8 bases and 10 bases respectively, with 18 bases between them. Germline V lookup: CDR1 MRHNA, CDR2 SNTAGT. The CDR3 sequence is CASRDSLRDEQFF. The CDR3, as DNA: TGTGCCAGCCGGGACTCCCTAAGAGACGAGCAGTTCTTC.

V usage is TRBV4-2 and J usage is TRBJ1-1; a possible D gene is TRBD1 (5 bases). This CDR3 has 17 residues. V lost 0 bases and J 5 bases, leaving 19 bases between the germline ends. Germline V gene lookup returns CDR1 LGHNA and CDR2 YNFKEQ. The chain's CDR3 is CASSQDTQGVGKTEAFF. DNA of the CDR3: TGTGCCAGCAGCCAAGATACCCAGGGTGTGGGGAAGACTGAAGCTTTCTTT.

This sequence joins TRBV6-4 and TRBJ1-2; no reliable D call. Germline CDR1 reads MRHNA; CDR2 reads SNTAGT. The CDR3 length is 15 residues. V was shortened by 5 bases and J by 3 bases, with 16 bases between the two germline ends. The CDR3 DNA sequence: TGTGCCAGCAGTCGAGACGGTGGGTTGGACTATGGCTACACCTTC. It yields the protein CASSRDGGLDYGYTF.

V and J are TRBV28 and TRBJ1-2; D might be TRBD1 (6 bases). Trimming removed 6 bases at V and 8 bases at J, with 19 bases between. The germline CDR1 and CDR2 sequences are MDHEN and SYDVKM. The CDR3 spans 14 residues. The CDR3 here is CASSPRGGAPGYTF. The DNA for the CDR3 is TGTGCCAGCAGCCCACGGGGGGGCGCTCCGGGCTACACCTTC.

About this clonotype itself: The DNA is left out, because the CDR3 cannot be placed on it with certainty; the CDR3 is given as TCRdb lists it. This chain connects TRBV9 to TRBJ1-1; the table's D call TRBD1 went unverified against the DNA. In germline, CDR1 is SGDLS, CDR2 YYNGEE. The CDR3 numbers 13 amino acids, ends counted. The CDR3 protein is CASSVGTGALPFF.

V is TRBV5-6 and J is TRBJ1-6, with D perhaps matching TRBD1 (6 bases). This CDR3 region has 11 residues. The ends were cut back, 3 bases at V and 16 bases at J, with 11 bases in the middle. Germline V gene sequence: CDR1 SGHDT, CDR2 YYEEEE. This CDR3 is CASSSPTGLHF. CDR3 nucleotides: TGTGCCAGCAGCTCCCCGACAGGTCTCCACTTT. The full variable domain, with the rest looked up from reference TRBV5-6 and TRBJ1-6, is DAGVTQSPTHLIKTRGQQVTLRCSPKSGHDTVSWYQQALGQGPQFIFQYYEEEERQRGNFPDRFSGHQFPNYSSELNVNALLLGDSALYLCASSSPTGLHFGNGTRLTVT.

The chain is built from TRBV11-2 and TRBJ2-1, with TRBD2 identical over 12 bases. CDR1 is SGHAT and CDR2 is FQNNGV in the germline V gene. After removal of 5 bases from V and 4 bases from J, the junction contained 9 bases not matched to a gene. The CDR3 is 17 amino acids. The CDR3 DNA reads as TGTGCCAGCAGCCCCCACTCCGGGACTAGCGGGTACAATGAGCAGTTCTTC. Protein: CASSPHSGTSGYNEQFF.

In nucleotides, the CDR3 is TGTGCCACCAGCTGGAGTAGCGGCAATGAGCAGTTCTTC. Residues: CATSWSSGNEQFF. This chain links TRBV15 with TRBJ2-1; TRBD2 is a possible D gene (6 bases). The CDR3 runs 13 residues. Trimming shortened V by 5 bases and J by 6 bases, and 11 bases separated the two germline ends. Germline CDR1 reads LNHNV; CDR2 reads YYDKDF (reference sequence).

This clonotype was found once. In nucleotides, the CDR3 is TGTGCCAGCAGCCAAGAAGGACAGCACCTTTTTGGCTACACCTTC. Translating it yields CASSQEGQHLFGYTF. This chain links TRBV3-1 with TRBJ1-2; tentative D call: TRBD1 (6 bases). The CDR3 totals 15 residues. Germline CDR1 reads LGHDT; CDR2 reads YNNKEL (reference sequence). Trimming pared 0 bases from V and 7 bases from J, leaving 15 bases between.

The CDR3 DNA reads TGTGCCAGCAGCGAAATGAACACTGAAGCTTTCTTT. Protein product: CASSEMNTEAFF. The chain carries TRBV7-9 and TRBJ1-1, with D unresolved. V shed 5 bases and J shed 0 bases, with 4 bases lying between them. The CDR3 length is 12 residues. The germline V gene encodes CDR1 SEHNR and CDR2 FQNEAQ (reference sequence).

The V and J genes are TRBV25-1 and TRBJ2-2; 7 bases map to TRBD2. This CDR3 is built from 14 residues. In germline, CDR1 is MGHDK, CDR2 SYGVNS. V trimming: 10 bases; J trimming: 7 bases; junction bases outside the gene matches: 12. CDR3 in DNA: TGTGCCACCCGAAACCCGGGGAGGGTCGGGGAGCTGTTTTTT. Translated: CATRNPGRVGELFF.

The rearrangement joins TRBV20-1 to TRBJ2-7; D ambiguous. Trimming took off 1 base at V and 0 bases at J, with 7 bases between the two ends. The CDR3 runs to 13 residues. Germline V gives CDR1 DFQATT, CDR2 SNEGSKA (reference sequence). The CDR3 coding sequence is TGCAGTGCTAGAGCCAGAAGCTCCTACGAGCAGTACTTC. Translating gives CSARARSSYEQYF.

J is TRBJ2-5 and V is TRBV20-1; D gene uncertain. The length of the CDR3 is 14 residues. V was pared by 0 bases and J by 3 bases, with 11 bases between. Germline CDR1 DFQATT, CDR2 SNEGSKA (reference sequence). CDR3 region: CSAREGHGEETQYF. In DNA, the CDR3 is TGCAGTGCTAGAGAAGGTCATGGGGAAGAGACCCAGTACTTC.

The chain employs TRBV3-1 and TRBJ2-3, with a tentative D call TRBD1 (5 bases). The CDR3 length is 16 residues. Germline values: CDR1 LGHDT, CDR2 YNNKEL (reference sequence). V gave up 7 bases and J gave up 0 bases, with 17 bases separating them. The CDR3 nucleotides read TGTGCCAGCACCCAGGGCTTTCGTACTAGCACAGATACGCAGTATTTT. Its protein is CASTQGFRTSTDTQYF.

The V gene is TRBV20-1, the J gene TRBJ2-3; tentative D call: TRBD2 (6 bases). V was shortened by 2 bases and J by 4 bases, with 25 bases between the two germline ends. This CDR3 has 18 amino acids. CDR1 and CDR2 (germline): DFQATT, SNEGSKA (reference sequence). In DNA, the CDR3 is TGCAGTGCTAGAAACCTCCCGCTACTAGCTCAAGGTCCAGATACGCAGTATTTT. It yields the protein CSARNLPLLAQGPDTQYF.

CDR3 in DNA: TGCGCCAGCAGTCAATCAACGGCGGATGAGAACACTGAAGCTTTCTTT. Residues: CASSQSTADENTEAFF. The gene calls are TRBV23-1 and TRBJ1-1; D gene ambiguous. TRBV23-1 is an open reading frame whose function is uncertain. This CDR3 comprises 16 residues. The ends were cut back, 0 bases at V and 1 base at J, with 12 bases in the middle.

The rearrangement joins TRBV24-1 to TRBJ1-1, with a tentative D call TRBD1 (5 bases). V was pared by 4 bases and J by 9 bases, with 11 bases between. From germline, CDR1 is KGHDR and CDR2 SFDVKD. CDR3 size: 12 residues. This CDR3 is CATSEGGTQAFF. The CDR3 nucleotides are TGTGCCACCAGTGAGGGGGGGACCCAAGCTTTCTTT.

The rearrangement links TRBV7-9 to TRBJ2-5; 8 bases map to TRBD1. The DNA end is more similar to TRBJ2-7, so the J call may be wrong. The CDR3 sequence is 13 residues long. Germline V gene sequence: CDR1 SEHNR, CDR2 FQNEAQ (reference sequence). The CDR3 sequence is CASSFGTGSEQYF. The CDR3 DNA follows: TGTGCCAGCAGCTTTGGGACAGGTAGCGAGCAGTACTTC.

The CDR3 bases are TGCAGCGTTGAACTAGACCTGCCTGGCTACACCTTC. Translating it yields CSVELDLPGYTF. This sequence joins TRBV29-1 and TRBJ1-2; D gene uncertain. V was trimmed by 2 bases and J by 7 bases, leaving 11 bases between them. Germline-derived CDR1 and CDR2 are SQVTM and ANQGSEA. The CDR3 totals 12 residues.